The rows below give T cell receptor beta chains drawn from one sample of a study of post-analysis software for immune sequencing data. TCRdb redid the calling of the PCR reads with MiXCR, one entry per CDR3 protein. The sample has roughly 730,000 distinct CDR3 sequences, about 27% seen once. Sequencing was carried out using blood. Source of these receptors: a girl aged 5-17 years with multiple sclerosis. Both conserved end residues are part of each CDR3. D genes are given only for firm matches. The size entry is marked missing in some rows and otherwise reads once, few, many or a size class.

v_gene: TRBV20-1
j_gene: TRBJ1-4
d_gene: NA
abundance: NA
CDR3aa: CSARRDSSTNEKLFF
CDR3nt: TGCAGTGCTAGACGCGACAGCTCAACTAATGAAAAACTGTTTTTT

v_gene: TRBV7-2
j_gene: TRBJ2-1
d_gene: TRBD1
abundance: few
CDR3aa: CASSHRTGNNEQFF
CDR3nt: TGTGCCAGCAGTCACCGGACAGGGAACAATGAGCAGTTCTTC

v_gene: TRBV20-1
j_gene: TRBJ2-3
d_gene: TRBD2
abundance: NA
CDR3aa: CSGGRLLAGDTDTQYF
CDR3nt: TGCAGTGGAGGGCGACTTCTAGCGGGAGACACAGATACGCAGTATTTT

v_gene: TRBV18
j_gene: TRBJ2-3
d_gene: NA
abundance: NA
CDR3aa: CASSDQRGERDTQYF
CDR3nt: TGTGCCAGCTCCGACCAGAGGGGTGAAAGGGATACGCAGTATTTT

v_gene: TRBV29-1
j_gene: TRBJ2-7
d_gene: NA
abundance: few
CDR3aa: CSIRSSYEQYF
CDR3nt: TGCAGCATACGAAGTTCCTACGAGCAGTACTTC

v_gene: TRBV29-1
j_gene: TRBJ2-1
d_gene: NA
abundance: NA
CDR3aa: CSVEWSYNEQFF
CDR3nt: TGCAGCGTTGAGTGGTCCTACAATGAGCAGTTCTTC

v_gene: TRBV9
j_gene: TRBJ1-2
d_gene: NA
abundance: few
CDR3aa: CASSGRGYTF
CDR3nt: TGTGCCAGCAGCGGACGAGGCTACACCTTC

v_gene: TRBV14
j_gene: TRBJ2-2
d_gene: NA
abundance: NA
CDR3aa: CASSQLFGGTGELFF
CDR3nt: TGTGCCAGCAGCCAACTTTTCGGGGGCACCGGGGAGCTGTTTTTT

v_gene: TRBV12-3/TRBV12-4
j_gene: TRBJ1-1
d_gene: NA
abundance: NA
CDR3aa: CASSPAEKGGTEAFF
CDR3nt: TGTGCCAGCAGTCCCGCGGAGAAGGGGGGCACTGAAGCTTTCTTT

v_gene: TRBV9
j_gene: TRBJ2-7
d_gene: NA
abundance: NA
CDR3aa: CASSPTPNYEQYF
CDR3nt: TGTGCCAGCAGCCCGACTCCAAACTACGAGCAGTACTTC

v_gene: TRBV6-5
j_gene: TRBJ2-3
d_gene: NA
abundance: NA
CDR3aa: CASSYSGHPTDTQYF
CDR3nt: TGTGCCAGCAGTTACTCGGGCCACCCTACAGATACGCAGTATTTT

v_gene: TRBV20-1
j_gene: TRBJ2-3
d_gene: NA
abundance: few
CDR3aa: CSAPGDGAEKITDTQYF
CDR3nt: TGCAGTGCCCCAGGGGACGGAGCGGAGAAAATTACAGATACGCAGTATTTT

v_gene: TRBV4-3
j_gene: TRBJ1-1
d_gene: NA
abundance: NA
CDR3aa: CASSQEGIPNTEAFF
CDR3nt: TGCGCCAGCAGCCAAGAAGGGATTCCGAACACTGAAGCTTTCTTT

v_gene: TRBV12-5
j_gene: TRBJ2-5
d_gene: TRBD1
abundance: NA
CDR3aa: CASGLGTGGNEQYF
CDR3nt: TGTGCTAGTGGTTTAGGGACAGGGGGCAATGAGCAGTACTTC

v_gene: TRBV6-5
j_gene: TRBJ2-5
d_gene: TRBD2
abundance: NA
CDR3aa: CASSYGTSGAQYF
CDR3nt: TGTGCCAGCAGTTACGGGACTAGCGGAGCCCAGTACTTC

v_gene: TRBV7-9
j_gene: TRBJ1-1
d_gene: NA
abundance: NA
CDR3aa: CASSYHWGGTEAFF
CDR3nt: TGTGCCAGCAGCTATCATTGGGGGGGCACTGAAGCTTTCTTT

v_gene: TRBV2
j_gene: TRBJ2-5
d_gene: TRBD1
abundance: few
CDR3aa: CASSRRTGTQETQYF
CDR3nt: TGTGCCAGCAGCCGTAGGACAGGGACCCAAGAGACCCAGTACTTC

v_gene: TRBV14
j_gene: TRBJ1-2
d_gene: TRBD1
abundance: NA
CDR3aa: CASSDRQGAMVGYTF
CDR3nt: TGTGCCAGCAGCGATCGACAGGGGGCTATGGTTGGCTACACCTTC

v_gene: TRBV27
j_gene: TRBJ2-2
d_gene: NA
abundance: NA
CDR3aa: CASSPWAEMNTGELFF
CDR3nt: TGTGCCAGCAGCCCCTGGGCGGAGATGAACACCGGGGAGCTGTTTTTT

v_gene: TRBV28
j_gene: TRBJ2-3
d_gene: TRBD2
abundance: NA
CDR3aa: CASRPFSGRAVDTQYF
CDR3nt: TGTGCCAGCAGACCATTTAGCGGGAGGGCCGTAGATACGCAGTATTTT

v_gene: TRBV29-1
j_gene: TRBJ2-6
d_gene: TRBD1
abundance: many
CDR3aa: CSVPGQGLGANVLTF
CDR3nt: TGCAGCGTTCCGGGACAGGGCCTTGGGGCCAACGTCCTGACTTTC

v_gene: TRBV12-3/TRBV12-4
j_gene: TRBJ2-3
d_gene: NA
abundance: NA
CDR3aa: CASRPNTTDTQYF
CDR3nt: TGTGCCAGCAGACCCAACACCACAGATACGCAGTATTTT